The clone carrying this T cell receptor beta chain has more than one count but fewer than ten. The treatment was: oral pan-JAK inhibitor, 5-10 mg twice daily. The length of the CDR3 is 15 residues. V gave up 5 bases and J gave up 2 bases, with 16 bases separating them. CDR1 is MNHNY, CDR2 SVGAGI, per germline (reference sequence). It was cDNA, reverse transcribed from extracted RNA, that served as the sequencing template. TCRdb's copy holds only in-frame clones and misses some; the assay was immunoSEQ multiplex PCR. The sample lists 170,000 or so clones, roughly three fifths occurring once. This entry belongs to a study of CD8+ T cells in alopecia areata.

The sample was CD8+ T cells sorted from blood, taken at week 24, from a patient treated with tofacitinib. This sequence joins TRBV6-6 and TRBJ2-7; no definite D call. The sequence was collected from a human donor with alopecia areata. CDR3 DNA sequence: TGTGCCAGCAGTAACGGCCGAAAGAATCCCTACGAGCAGTACTTC. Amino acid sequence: CASSNGRKNPYEQYF.